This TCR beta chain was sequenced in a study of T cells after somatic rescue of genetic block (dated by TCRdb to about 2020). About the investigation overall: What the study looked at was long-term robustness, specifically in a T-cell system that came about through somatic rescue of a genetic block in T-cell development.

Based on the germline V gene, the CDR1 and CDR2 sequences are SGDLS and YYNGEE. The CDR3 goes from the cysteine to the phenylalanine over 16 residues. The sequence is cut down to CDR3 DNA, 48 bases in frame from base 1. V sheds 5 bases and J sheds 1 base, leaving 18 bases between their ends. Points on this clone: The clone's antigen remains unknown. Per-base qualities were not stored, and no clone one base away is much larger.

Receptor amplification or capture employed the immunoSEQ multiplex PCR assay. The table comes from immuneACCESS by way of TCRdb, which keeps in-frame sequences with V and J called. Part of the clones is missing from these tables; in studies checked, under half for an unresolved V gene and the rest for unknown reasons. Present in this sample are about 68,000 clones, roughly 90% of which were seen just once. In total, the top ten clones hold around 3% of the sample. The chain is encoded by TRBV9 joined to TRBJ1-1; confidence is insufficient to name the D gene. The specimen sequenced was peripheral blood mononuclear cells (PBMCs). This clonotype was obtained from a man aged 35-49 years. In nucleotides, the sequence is TGTGCCAGCAGTTCCGCCCCCTCCCGCGCGAACACTGAAGCTTTCTTT. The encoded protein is CASSSAPSRANTEAFF.